The clone carrying this TCR beta chain occurred a few times. Its matching antigen is unknown. RNA transcripts served as the template for amplifying TCR beta CDR3 regions. When the TCR CDR3 underwent first-round RT-PCR, the HTBI primer set was used. TCRdb reprocessed the multiplex PCR reads via MiXCR and lists one record per CDR3 protein. Here the sample spans just under 750,000 distinct CDR3 sequences, roughly a third being singletons. CDR3 length: 16 residues. The germline CDR1 and CDR2 sequences are KGHDR and SFDVKD. Trimming removed 0 bases from V and 0 bases from J, with 8 bases in between. Patients counted as stable if ophthalmopathy did not develop within 18 months. Hyperthyroidism was newly diagnosed in patients aged 18 to 65 (duration under 2 months). This record comes from a study of T cells in Graves' hyperthyroidism and ophthalmopathy. Study background: Prior to any treatment, at the point of initial diagnosis, peripheral blood was collected. Study outcomes and limitations: Blood shared most expanded thyroid clonotypes above 0.001.

Sample: blood. The chain recombines TRBV24-1 with TRBJ2-1; D is possibly TRBD1 (6 bases). This clonotype was sampled from a woman aged 40 to 50 with Graves' hyperthyroidism. Here the CDR3 reads CATSDLGGSSYNEQFF. CDR3 DNA sequence: TGTGCCACCAGTGATTTGGGGGGCTCCTCCTACAATGAGCAGTTCTTC.